This T cell receptor (beta chain) was sequenced for a study of radiation and T cells in renal cell carcinoma. The CDR3 length is 17 residues. CDR1 and CDR2 (germline): GTSNPN, SVGIG (reference sequence). The V end was cut by 4 bases, the J end by 0 bases, with 18 bases between. Documented time point: baseline pretreatment blood. This sample's treatment: 15 Gy SBRT to primary tumor, nephrectomy 4 weeks later. The method was immunoSEQ multiplex PCR; TCRdb's version includes in-frame clones alone and lacks a portion of them. The sample has 120,000 to 150,000 clones; about 87% are singletons. The source was blood, collected from a patient whose treatment included radiotherapy and nephrectomy. The J gene is TRBJ2-2, the V gene TRBV30, with D maybe TRBD1 (7 bases). This receptor was identified in a woman aged 65 to 85 with renal cell carcinoma. Written as DNA, the CDR3 is TGTGCCTGGACCCCCAGGGGGGTATTTTCGAACACCGGGGAGCTGTTTTTT. As protein: CAWTPRGVFSNTGELFF.